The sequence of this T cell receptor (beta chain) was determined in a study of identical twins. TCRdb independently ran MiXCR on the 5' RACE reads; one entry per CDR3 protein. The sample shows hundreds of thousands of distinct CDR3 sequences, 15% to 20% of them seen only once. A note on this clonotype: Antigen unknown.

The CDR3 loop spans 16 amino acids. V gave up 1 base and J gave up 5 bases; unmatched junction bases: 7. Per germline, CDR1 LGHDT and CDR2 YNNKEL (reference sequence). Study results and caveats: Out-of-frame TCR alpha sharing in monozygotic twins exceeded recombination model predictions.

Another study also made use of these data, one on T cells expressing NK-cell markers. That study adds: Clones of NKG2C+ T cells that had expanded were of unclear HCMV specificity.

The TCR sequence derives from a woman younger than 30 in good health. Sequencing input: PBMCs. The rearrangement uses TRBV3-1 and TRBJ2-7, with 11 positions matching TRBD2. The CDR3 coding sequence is TGTGCCAGCAGCCAAGGAATAGCGGGAGGGCCCCACGAGCAGTACTTC. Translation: CASSQGIAGGPHEQYF.